The sequence of this T cell receptor beta chain was determined in a study of blood T cell repertoires in COVID-19. Study-wide background: The study drew acute and convalescent COVID-19 samples from the United States, Italy and Spain. PBMCs, B-cell-depleted T cells, or T cells were the source of the cDNA or gDNA that made up the material.

This clone came up a few times. V was pared by 2 bases and J by 2 bases, with 1 base of the junction left unmatched. This CDR3 is 14 amino acids long. CDR1 MNHEY and CDR2 SMNVEV come from the germline V gene (reference sequence). Study processing details: By means of reference gene primer amplification, nucleated cell counts were estimated. TCRdb's table, derived via immunoSEQ multiplex PCR, lists solely in-frame clones and lacks some. That table is the source of V, J and clone size, and D and trimming were worked out from the DNA. The sample holds about 37,000 clones, about 90% seen once. The sequence was obtained from an elderly woman with acute or convalescent COVID-19. The material sequenced was peripheral blood. The V call is TRBV27, the J call TRBJ1-2, with 8 nucleotides matching TRBD1. The CDR3 here is CASSLQGANYGYTF. DNA for the CDR3: TGTGCCAGCAGTTTACAGGGGGCGAACTATGGCTACACCTTC.